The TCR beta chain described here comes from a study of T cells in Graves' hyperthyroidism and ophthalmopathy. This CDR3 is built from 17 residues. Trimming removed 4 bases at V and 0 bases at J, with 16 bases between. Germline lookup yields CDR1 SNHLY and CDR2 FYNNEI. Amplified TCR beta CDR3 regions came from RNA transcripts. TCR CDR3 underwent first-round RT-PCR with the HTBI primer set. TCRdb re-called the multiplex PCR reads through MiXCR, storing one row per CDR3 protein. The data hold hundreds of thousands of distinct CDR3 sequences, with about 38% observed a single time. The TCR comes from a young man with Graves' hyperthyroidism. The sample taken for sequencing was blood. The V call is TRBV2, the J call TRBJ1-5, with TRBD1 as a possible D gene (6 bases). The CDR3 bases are TGTGCCAGCAGTGCGGGCAGGGGACACTATAGCAATCAGCCCCAGCATTTT. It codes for CASSAGRGHYSNQPQHF.